This record concerns one T cell receptor (beta chain) sequence. Its antigen is currently unknown. Germline V gene sequence: CDR1 SGHTA, CDR2 FQGTGA. This CDR3 region has 19 residues. V gave up 5 bases and J gave up 4 bases; unmatched junction bases: 15. These data originate in a study of identical twins. Study-wide findings and caveats: Some out-of-frame alpha sequences were shared by twins, and these showed excess low generation probability.

Using its own MiXCR run on the 5' RACE reads, TCRdb lists one record per CDR3 protein. The data show some 330,000 distinct CDR3 sequences, approximately 8.8% seen once. Sequenced material: naive T cells sorted from blood. The chain couples TRBV7-3 to TRBJ2-5; 14 bases fit TRBD2. The sequence was collected from a woman aged 45-65 years in good health. The CDR3 here is CASSSRSGTSGRSRETQYF. CDR3 sequence (DNA): TGTGCCAGCAGCAGTAGGAGTGGGACTAGCGGGAGAAGTCGAGAGACCCAGTACTTC.